These 3 T cell receptor beta chains were sequenced from one sample in a study of Ad26.COV2.S vaccination and SARS-CoV-2 variants. Treatment: roughly 18 received Ad26.COV2.S at low or high dose, single or two shots; about 5 received placebo; per-sample allocation not given. Day 63 following the first vaccine or placebo injection was when the samples were taken. Produced via immunoSEQ multiplex PCR; TCRdb's table is partial and in-frame only. The repertoire holds around 300,000 clones, with about nine tenths as singletons. The sequencing used peripheral blood, collected in a trial of Ad26.COV2.S vaccine versus placebo. The source is a person between 18 and 65 years old who received the Ad26.COV2.S COVID-19 vaccine or a placebo.

The chain couples TRBV2 to TRBJ1-3; a possible D gene is TRBD1 (6 bases). V lost 6 bases and J lost 1, with 13 bases in between. Per germline, CDR1 SNHLY and CDR2 FYNNEI. CDR3 length equals 15 residues. The CDR3 DNA is TGTGCCAGCAGCCAAAACCAGGGGTCTGGAAACACCATATATTTT. This gives the protein CASSQNQGSGNTIYF.

This sequence joins TRBV4-3 and TRBJ1-2; D perhaps matches TRBD1 (6 bases). CDR1 and CDR2 from the germline V gene are LGHNA and YSLEER. The V gene lost 1 base and the J gene lost 0 bases, with 9 bases spanning the gap. The CDR3 has 15 amino acids. In DNA form, the CDR3 reads TGCGCCAGCAGCCAAGTCAGGGGTCCTAACTATGGCTACACCTTC. It specifies CASSQVRGPNYGYTF.

V and J are TRBV19 and TRBJ1-1, with D possibly being TRBD1 (5 bases). The CDR3 has 12 amino acids. CDR1 is LNHDA and CDR2 is SQIVND in the germline V gene (reference sequence). The V gene lost 10 bases and the J gene lost 4 bases, with 13 bases spanning the gap. This CDR3 is CATGGGGTEAFF. As DNA, the CDR3 is TGTGCCACAGGTGGGGGGGGCACTGAAGCTTTCTTT.